What follows are 25 T cell receptor beta chains derived from one specimen sequenced in a study of blood T cells in healthy people across ages. With a J-beta primer mix and a sample-barcoded 5' primer, a second PCR ran about 6 to 11 cycles. TCRdb passed the 5' RACE reads through MiXCR, listing each CDR3 protein once. In the table there are over 300,000 distinct CDR3 sequences, 50% to 60% of which are singletons. The material sequenced was blood. The receptors originated from a man in his sixties in good health.

A word on this clonotype: Germline is not matched at one junction end, which may reflect a read error. The V and J genes are TRBV7-2 and TRBJ2-1; D is undetermined. In germline, CDR1 is SGHTA, CDR2 FQGNSA. The CDR3 has 14 residues. CDR3 coding DNA: TGTGCCAGCAGCTTAGGGTACCTGCTGAATGAGCGGTTCTTC. This sequence encodes CASSLGYLLNERFF.

This chain joins TRBV20-1 and TRBJ1-1; a possible D gene is TRBD1 (6 bases). The CDR3 spans 12 residues. Per the germline V gene, CDR1 is DFQATT and CDR2 is SNEGSKA (reference sequence). V lost 5 bases, J lost 5 bases, and 12 bases lay in between. CDR3 DNA: TGCAGTGCTGGGGGGGGCTGGACTGAAGCTTTCTTT. Its translation: CSAGGGWTEAFF.

The chain joins TRBV5-1 to TRBJ1-4; TRBD1 aligns across 9 bases. The CDR3 runs to 14 residues. Germline V gene sequence: CDR1 SGHRS, CDR2 YFSETQ. The ends lost 6 bases at V and 5 bases at J; junction bases unmatched: 5. CDR3 sequence reads: CASNPTGGNEKLFF. For the CDR3, the DNA is TGCGCCAGCAACCCGACAGGGGGAAATGAAAAACTGTTTTTT.

This clonotype was counted a few times. The chain combines TRBV7-3 with TRBJ1-2, with 7 bases matching TRBD1. Losses at the gene ends were 5 bases for V and 5 bases for J; bases not matched to a gene: 8. This CDR3 is 14 amino acids long. Looked up from germline, CDR1 is SGHTA and CDR2 is FQGTGA. CDR3 protein: CASSQKGGQYGYTF. CDR3 DNA: TGTGCCAGCAGCCAAAAGGGGGGACAGTATGGCTACACCTTC. The whole variable domain, filled in from reference TRBV7-3 and TRBJ1-2, reads GAGVSQTPSNKVTEKGKYVELRCDPISGHTALYWYRQSLGQGPEFLIYFQGTGAADDSGLPNDRFFAVRPEGSVSTLKIQRTERGDSAVYLCASSQKGGQYGYTFGSGTRLTVV.

V usage is TRBV6-2 or TRBV6-3 and J usage is TRBJ2-7; D is uncertain. The CDR3 is made up of 15 amino acids. Per germline, CDR1 MNHEY and CDR2 SVGEGT. The germline V and J ends were trimmed by 0 bases and 3 bases, with 12 bases remaining between them. The CDR3, as DNA: TGTGCCAGCAGTTACTCGGCACGGAACATCTACGAGCAGTACTTC. As protein: CASSYSARNIYEQYF.

The chain couples TRBV5-1 to TRBJ2-7; the D gene is possibly TRBD1 (6 bases). The CDR3 spans 14 residues. The V and J ends lost 4 bases and 0 bases respectively, with 11 bases between them. Germline CDR1 and CDR2: SGHRS and YFSETQ. This CDR3 reads CASSLLGHSYEQYF. CDR3 in DNA: TGCGCCAGCAGCCTCTTGGGACACTCCTACGAGCAGTACTTC.

The gene calls are TRBV5-1 and TRBJ1-2; TRBD1 agrees at 10 bases. Germline V gene data show CDR1 as SGHRS and CDR2 as YFSETQ. With 0 bases clipped from V and 4 bases from J, the junction kept 6 bases outside the gene matches. The CDR3 has 16 amino acids. The CDR3 reads CASSLGGTGASYGYTF. In DNA, the CDR3 is TGCGCCAGCAGCTTGGGCGGGACAGGGGCAAGCTATGGCTACACCTTC.

The rearrangement uses TRBV7-2 and TRBJ1-5; the match to TRBD1 covers 7 bases. V shed 5 bases, J shed 2 bases, and the junction held 9 bases outside the gene matches. The germline CDR1 and CDR2 sequences are SGHTA and FQGNSA. CDR3 size: 16 residues. The CDR3 reads CASSQQGLGGNQPQHF. The CDR3 coding sequence is TGTGCCAGCAGCCAACAGGGGTTAGGGGGCAATCAGCCCCAGCATTTT.

This chain connects TRBV9 to TRBJ2-1; D ambiguous. The germline V and J ends were trimmed by 3 bases and 0 bases, with 13 bases remaining between them. CDR3 length: 16 amino acids. Per germline, CDR1 SGDLS and CDR2 YYNGEE. The CDR3 DNA is TGTGCCAGCAGCGAGCCCCTCGGTAGCTCCTACAATGAGCAGTTCTTC. This codes for CASSEPLGSSYNEQFF.

The J gene is TRBJ2-1, the V gene TRBV7-2, with D tentatively TRBD1 or TRBD2 (5 bases each). The CDR3 consists of 15 residues. Germline CDR1 is SGHTA and CDR2 is FQGNSA. Trimming stripped 5 bases from V and 5 bases from J, with 16 bases between. CDR3 bases: TGTGCCAGCAGCCACTCCCGGGACCGAAACAATGAGCAGTTCTTC. It specifies CASSHSRDRNNEQFF.

V gene TRBV6-6 combines with J gene TRBJ2-3; a weak D match, TRBD1 (7 bases). The CDR3 has 15 amino acids. Germline CDR1 MNHNY, CDR2 SVGAGI (reference sequence). The germline V and J ends were trimmed by 4 bases and 5 bases, with 16 bases remaining between them. The CDR3 nucleotides are TGTGCCAGCAGTTCCCCCCAGGGGGGTAAAGATACGCAGTATTTT. This codes for CASSSPQGGKDTQYF.

V usage is TRBV7-2 and J usage is TRBJ2-7, with 8 nucleotides matching TRBD1. Germline CDR1 reads SGHTA; CDR2 reads FQGNSA. The CDR3 is 14 amino acids. Trimming at V came to 5 bases and at J to 2 bases, leaving 5 bases not matched to a gene. The CDR3 sequence: CASSRTGGTYEQYF. The CDR3 region has the DNA TGTGCCAGCAGCCGAACAGGGGGGACCTACGAGCAGTACTTC.

Here the CDR3 DNA reads TGTGCCAGCAGCTTGGAGGGTGACAGGGTCGGCGAGCAGTACTTC. This translates into CASSLEGDRVGEQYF. This rearrangement joins TRBV5-6 to TRBJ2-4; 7 bases map to TRBD1. With the DNA end fitting TRBJ2-7 better, the J assignment may be wrong. CDR3 size: 15 residues. The germline gives CDR1 SGHDT, CDR2 YYEEEE.

The genes are TRBV5-5 and TRBJ2-3, with TRBD2 matching 12 bases. V was clipped by 1 base and J by 6 bases; unmatched bases: 6. This CDR3 comprises 16 residues. Germline values: CDR1 SGHKS, CDR2 YYEKEE (reference sequence). The CDR3 nucleotides read TGTGCCAGCAGCTTGTCGACTAGCGGGAGAGGGGATACGCAGTATTTT. It yields the protein CASSLSTSGRGDTQYF.

The chain couples TRBV20-1 to TRBJ1-6, with D possibly being TRBD1 (5 bases). The CDR3 runs 14 residues. V gave up 3 bases and J gave up 8 bases, with 14 bases separating them. CDR1 DFQATT and CDR2 SNEGSKA come from the germline V gene (reference sequence). The CDR3 spells CSARADSSDSPLHF. The CDR3 DNA sequence: TGCAGTGCTAGGGCTGACAGCTCGGATTCACCCCTCCACTTT.

The CDR3 loop reads CAIRGLAGASEQYF. The CDR3, as DNA: TGTGCCATCAGAGGACTAGCGGGAGCGAGCGAGCAGTACTTC. The chain has TRBV10-3 and TRBJ2-7; TRBD2 aligns across 13 bases. Unmatched junction bases numbered 5, after V lost 6 bases and J lost 6 bases. In germline, CDR1 is ENHRY, CDR2 SYGVKD. CDR3 length: 14 amino acids.

CDR3 in DNA: TGTGCCACCAGTGATGTGGGCCGCGGGACTAGCGGGATCGATGAGCAGTTCTTC. Its protein product is CATSDVGRGTSGIDEQFF. The genes are TRBV24-1 and TRBJ2-1, with TRBD2 identical over 13 bases. This CDR3 region has 18 residues. CDR1 is KGHDR, CDR2 SFDVKD, per germline. Trimming cost V 3 bases and J 8 bases; bases outside gene matches: 12.

This clonotype was seen a single time. The CDR3 bases are TGCAGCGTTGAGACAGGGTTCGAGCAGTACTTC. It translates to CSVETGFEQYF. The chain is built from TRBV29-1 and TRBJ2-5; 7 bases map to TRBD1. The DNA end lines up better with TRBJ2-7; the J call may be wrong. This CDR3 is built from 11 residues. Germline CDR1 reads SQVTM; CDR2 reads ANQGSEA.

V gene TRBV12-3 or TRBV12-4 combines with J gene TRBJ1-4; 8 bases are shared with TRBD1. The CDR3 length is 15 residues. Germline trimming cut 4 bases from V and 4 bases from J; bases unmatched to any gene: 5. CDR3 bases: TGTGCCAGCAGTTCCGGACAGGGCTTTAATGAAAAACTGTTTTTT. This sequence encodes CASSSGQGFNEKLFF.

This clonotype was counted only a few times. The V and J genes are TRBV20-1 and TRBJ2-7; 7 positions match TRBD2. V lost 6 bases to trimming and J lost 4 bases; unmatched junction nucleotides: 12. The CDR3 runs 14 residues. Germline V CDR1 and CDR2: DFQATT, SNEGSKA (reference sequence). The CDR3 coding sequence is TGCAGTGCCCAGAGGAGGGAGGGCTATTACGAGCAGTACTTC. Translation: CSAQRREGYYEQYF.

The genes are TRBV7-2 and TRBJ2-2; 10 nucleotides agree with TRBD2. The CDR3 contains 16 residues. Per the germline V gene, CDR1 is SGHTA and CDR2 is FQGNSA. J gave up 3 bases and V 5 bases, and 6 bases lay outside the gene matches. CDR3 residues: CASSVTSGVDTGELFF. In DNA, the CDR3 is TGTGCCAGCAGCGTAACTAGCGGGGTGGACACCGGGGAGCTGTTTTTT.

The rearrangement uses TRBV6-5 and TRBJ1-2; weak D call: TRBD1 (5 bases). In germline, CDR1 is MNHEY, CDR2 SVGAGI. V lost 0 bases to trimming and J lost 2 bases, with 10 bases between them. The CDR3 extends over 15 amino acids. DNA for the CDR3: TGTGCCAGCAGTTACTCGGGGGAGGGGAACTATGGCTACACCTTC. It specifies CASSYSGEGNYGYTF.

The chain joins TRBV6-4 to TRBJ2-5; 16 bases line up with TRBD2. With the DNA end fitting TRBJ2-7 better, the J assignment may be wrong. Germline V lookup: CDR1 MRHNA, CDR2 SNTAGT. The CDR3 is made up of 16 amino acids. Here the CDR3 reads CASPPGTSGGAYEQYF. DNA for the CDR3: TGTGCCAGCCCCCCCGGGACTAGCGGGGGGGCGTACGAGCAGTACTTC.

In nucleotides, the CDR3 is TGTGCCATCAGAGCCACAGGGACCTACGAGCAGTACTTC. Its protein product is CAIRATGTYEQYF. J is TRBJ2-7 and V is TRBV10-3; D is perhaps TRBD1 (6 bases). V was pared by 6 bases and J by 2 bases, with 11 bases between. The V gene's germline CDR1 is ENHRY and CDR2 SYGVKD. The CDR3 is 13 amino acids.

This clonotype was seen more than once but under ten times. J is TRBJ1-2 and V is TRBV20-1, with TRBD1 matching over 7 bases. Germline V CDR1 and CDR2: DFQATT, SNEGSKA (reference sequence). Germline trimming cut 5 bases from V and 0 bases from J; bases unmatched to any gene: 12. The CDR3 totals 16 residues. This CDR3 is CSAPSERGTANYGYTF. The CDR3 region has the DNA TGCAGTGCTCCCTCGGAGAGGGGGACAGCTAACTATGGCTACACCTTC.